This T cell receptor beta chain was found in a study of T cells in Graves' hyperthyroidism and ophthalmopathy. Study results and limitations: Ophthalmopathy, which appeared later, was predicted by the model a median around 6.9 months before onset. In blood, most of the thyroid clonotypes expanded above 0.001 were also present.

This clonotype was seen many times. The antigen remains unidentified. A much larger clone differs by one base, so this may be a read error. Researchers took RNA transcripts and amplified the TCR beta CDR3 regions from them. The HTBI primer set was used in a first-round RT-PCR of the TCR CDR3. TCRdb analysed the multiplex PCR reads with MiXCR anew, one entry per CDR3 protein. The repertoire holds 350,000 or so distinct CDR3 sequences, with around a sixth as singletons. Thyroid ultrasound and orbital computed tomography, with clinical symptoms and serum thyroxine and TRAb, informed diagnoses. Germline CDR1 MNHNS, CDR2 SASEGT. This CDR3 spans 14 amino acids.

V usage is TRBV6-1 and J usage is TRBJ2-7, with 10 bases fitting TRBD2. Sequenced input: blood. The receptor was isolated from a woman aged 40 to 55 with Graves' ophthalmopathy. DNA for the CDR3: TGTGCCAGCACCACCACTAGCGGGACCTACGGGCAGTACTTC. Translation gives CASTTTSGTYGQYF.